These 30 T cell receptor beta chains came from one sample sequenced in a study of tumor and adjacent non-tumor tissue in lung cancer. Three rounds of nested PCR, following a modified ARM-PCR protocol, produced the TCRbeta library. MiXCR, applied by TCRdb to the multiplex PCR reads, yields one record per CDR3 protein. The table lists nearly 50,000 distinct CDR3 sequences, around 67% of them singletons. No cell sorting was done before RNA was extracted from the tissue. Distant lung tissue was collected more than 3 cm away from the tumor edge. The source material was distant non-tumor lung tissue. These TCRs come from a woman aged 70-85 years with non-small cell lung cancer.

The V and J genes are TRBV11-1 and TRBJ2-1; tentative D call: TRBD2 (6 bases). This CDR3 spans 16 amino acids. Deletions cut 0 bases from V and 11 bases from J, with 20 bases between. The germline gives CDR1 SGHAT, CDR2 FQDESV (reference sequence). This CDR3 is CASSLAPAGLYSKQFF. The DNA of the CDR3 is TGTGCCAGCAGCTTAGCCCCAGCGGGCCTGTACAGTAAGCAGTTCTTC.

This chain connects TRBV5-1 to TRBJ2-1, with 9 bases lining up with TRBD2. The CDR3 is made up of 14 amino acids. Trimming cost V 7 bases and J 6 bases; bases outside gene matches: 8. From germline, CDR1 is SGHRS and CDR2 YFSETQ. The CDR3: CASCTAGGGNEQFF. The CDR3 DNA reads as TGCGCCAGCTGCACCGCGGGGGGGGGCAATGAGCAGTTCTTC.

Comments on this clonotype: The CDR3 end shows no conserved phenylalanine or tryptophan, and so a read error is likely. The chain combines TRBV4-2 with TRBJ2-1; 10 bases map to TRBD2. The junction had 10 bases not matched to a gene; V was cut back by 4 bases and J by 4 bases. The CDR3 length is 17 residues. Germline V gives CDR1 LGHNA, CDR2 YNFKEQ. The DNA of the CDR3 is TGTGCCAGCAGCCTAGAGGCGGGACTAGCGTCTTACAATGAGCAGTTCTTA. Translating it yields CASSLEAGLASYNEQFL.

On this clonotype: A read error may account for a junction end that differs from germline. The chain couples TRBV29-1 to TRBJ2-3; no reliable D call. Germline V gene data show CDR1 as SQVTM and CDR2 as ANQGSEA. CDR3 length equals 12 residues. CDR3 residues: CSVQEQHDTQYF. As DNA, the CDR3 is TGCAGCGTTCAGGAGCAACATGATACCCAGTATTTT.

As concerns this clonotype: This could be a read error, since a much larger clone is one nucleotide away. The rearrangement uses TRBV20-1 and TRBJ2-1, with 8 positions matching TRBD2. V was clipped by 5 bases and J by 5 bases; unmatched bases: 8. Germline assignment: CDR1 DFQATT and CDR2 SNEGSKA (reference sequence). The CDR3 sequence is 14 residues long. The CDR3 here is CSAQQRETNNEQFF. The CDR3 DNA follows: TGCAGTGCTCAACAGCGGGAGACAAACAATGAGCAGTTCTTC.

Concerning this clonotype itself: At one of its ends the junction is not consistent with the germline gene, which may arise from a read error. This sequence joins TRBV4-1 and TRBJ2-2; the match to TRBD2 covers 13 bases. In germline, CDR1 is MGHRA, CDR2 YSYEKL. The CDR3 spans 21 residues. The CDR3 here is CVSSPLTLRLAGGSNSGELFF. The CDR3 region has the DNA TGCGTCAGCAGCCCCCTCACCTTAAGACTAGCGGGAGGCTCGAACAGCGGGGAGCTGTTTTTT.

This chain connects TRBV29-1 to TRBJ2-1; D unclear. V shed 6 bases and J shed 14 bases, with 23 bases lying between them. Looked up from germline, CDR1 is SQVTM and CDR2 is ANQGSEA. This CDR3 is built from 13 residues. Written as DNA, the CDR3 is TGCAGCGTAAAACGGCAGTGCATAAATGATGAGTTCTTC. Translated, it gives CSVKRQCINDEFF.

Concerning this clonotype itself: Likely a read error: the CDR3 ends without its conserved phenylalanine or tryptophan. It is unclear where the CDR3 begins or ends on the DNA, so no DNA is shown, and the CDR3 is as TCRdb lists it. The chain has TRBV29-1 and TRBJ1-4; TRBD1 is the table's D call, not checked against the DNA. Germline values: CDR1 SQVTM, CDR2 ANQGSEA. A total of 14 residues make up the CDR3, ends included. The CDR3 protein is CRVGQGGTNEKLSC.

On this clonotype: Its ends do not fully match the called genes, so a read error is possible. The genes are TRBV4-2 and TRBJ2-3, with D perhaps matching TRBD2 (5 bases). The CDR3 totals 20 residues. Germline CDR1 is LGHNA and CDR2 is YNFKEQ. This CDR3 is CASSQEPARGLGASTDTQYF. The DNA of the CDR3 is TGTGCCAGTAGCCAAGAGCCAGCGAGAGGACTTGGTGCTAGCACAGATACGCAGTATTTT.

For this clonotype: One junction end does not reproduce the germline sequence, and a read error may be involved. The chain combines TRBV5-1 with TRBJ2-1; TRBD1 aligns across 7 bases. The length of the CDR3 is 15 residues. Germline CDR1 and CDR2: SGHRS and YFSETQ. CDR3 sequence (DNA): TGCGCCGTCAGGGTCCGGACAGGAGCCCACAATGAGCCGTTCTTC. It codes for CAVRVRTGAHNEPFF. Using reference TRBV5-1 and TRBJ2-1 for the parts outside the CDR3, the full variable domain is KAGVTQTPRYLIKTRGQQVTLSCSPISGHRSVSWYQQTPGQGLQFLFEYFSETQRNKGNFPGRFSGRQFSNSRSEMNVSTLELGDSALYLCAVRVRTGAHNEPFFGPGTRLTVL.

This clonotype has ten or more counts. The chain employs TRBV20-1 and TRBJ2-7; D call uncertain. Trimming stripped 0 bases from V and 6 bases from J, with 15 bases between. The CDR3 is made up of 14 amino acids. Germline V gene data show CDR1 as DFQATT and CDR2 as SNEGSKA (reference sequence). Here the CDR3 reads CSARDFWGSIEQYF. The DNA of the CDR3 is TGCAGTGCTAGAGACTTCTGGGGATCCATCGAGCAGTACTTC.

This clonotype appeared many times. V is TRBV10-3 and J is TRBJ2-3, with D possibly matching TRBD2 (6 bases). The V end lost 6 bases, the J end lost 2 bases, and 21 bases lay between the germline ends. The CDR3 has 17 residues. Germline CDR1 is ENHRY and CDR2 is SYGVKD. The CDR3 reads CAISPGGAGPSTDTQYF. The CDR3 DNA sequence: TGTGCCATCAGCCCCGGAGGAGCGGGTCCTTCCACAGATACGCAGTATTTT.

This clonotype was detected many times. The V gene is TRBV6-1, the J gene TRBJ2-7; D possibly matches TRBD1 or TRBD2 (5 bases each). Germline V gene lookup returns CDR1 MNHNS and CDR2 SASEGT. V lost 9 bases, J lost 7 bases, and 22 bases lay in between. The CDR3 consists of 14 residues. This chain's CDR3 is CASVAPGPLEEQYF. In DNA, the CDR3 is TGTGCCAGTGTAGCACCGGGACCGCTGGAGGAGCAGTACTTC.

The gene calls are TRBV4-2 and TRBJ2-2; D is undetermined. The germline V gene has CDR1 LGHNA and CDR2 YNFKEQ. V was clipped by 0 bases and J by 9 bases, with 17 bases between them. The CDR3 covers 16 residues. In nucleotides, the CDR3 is TGTGCCAGCAGCCAAGATTGGGCCACGAGTACCTGGGAGCTGTTTTTT. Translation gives CASSQDWATSTWELFF.

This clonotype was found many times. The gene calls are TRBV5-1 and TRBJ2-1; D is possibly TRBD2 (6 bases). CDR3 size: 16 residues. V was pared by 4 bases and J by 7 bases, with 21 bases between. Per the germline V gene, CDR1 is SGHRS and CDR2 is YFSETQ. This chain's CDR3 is CASSGGTFPQENEQFF. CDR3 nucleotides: TGCGCCAGCAGCGGGGGGACTTTCCCCCAAGAGAATGAGCAGTTCTTC.

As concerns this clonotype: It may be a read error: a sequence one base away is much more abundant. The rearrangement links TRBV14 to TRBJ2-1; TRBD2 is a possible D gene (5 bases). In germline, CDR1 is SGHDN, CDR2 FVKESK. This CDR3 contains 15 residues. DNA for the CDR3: TGTGCCTGCAGCCACCTAGCAAACTCCTACAATGAGCAGTTCTTC. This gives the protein CACSHLANSYNEQFF.

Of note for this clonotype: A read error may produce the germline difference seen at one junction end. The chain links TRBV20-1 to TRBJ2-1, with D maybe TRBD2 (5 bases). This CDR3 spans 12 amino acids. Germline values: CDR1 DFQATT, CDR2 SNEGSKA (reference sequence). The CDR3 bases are TGCACTGCTAGAGGGAGACACAATGAGCAGTTCTTC. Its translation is CTARGRHNEQFF.

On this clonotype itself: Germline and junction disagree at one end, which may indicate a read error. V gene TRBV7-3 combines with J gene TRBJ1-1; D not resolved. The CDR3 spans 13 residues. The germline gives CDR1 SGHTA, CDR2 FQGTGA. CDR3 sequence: CASSLGIDTQAFF. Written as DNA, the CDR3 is TGTGCCAGCAGCTTAGGGATAGACACTCAAGCTTTCTTT. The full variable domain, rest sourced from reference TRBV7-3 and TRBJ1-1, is GAGVSQTPSNKVTEKGKYVELRCDPISGHTALYWYRQSLGQGPEFLIYFQGTGAADDSGLPNDRFFAVRPEGSVSTLKIQRTERGDSAVYLCASSLGIDTQAFFGQGTRLTVV.

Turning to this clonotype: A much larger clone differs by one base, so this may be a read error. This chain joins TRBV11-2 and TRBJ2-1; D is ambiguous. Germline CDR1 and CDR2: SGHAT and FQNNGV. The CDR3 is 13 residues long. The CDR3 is CVSSSPQGREQFF. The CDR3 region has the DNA TGTGTCAGCAGCTCCCCCCAAGGCAGGGAGCAGTTCTTC.

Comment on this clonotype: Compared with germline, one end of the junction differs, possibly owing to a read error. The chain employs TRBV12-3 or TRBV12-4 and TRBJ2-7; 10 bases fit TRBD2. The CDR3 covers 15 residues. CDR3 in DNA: TGCGCCAGCAGCCCGGGGCTAGCGGGAGACTACGAGCAGTACTTC. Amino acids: CASSPGLAGDYEQYF.

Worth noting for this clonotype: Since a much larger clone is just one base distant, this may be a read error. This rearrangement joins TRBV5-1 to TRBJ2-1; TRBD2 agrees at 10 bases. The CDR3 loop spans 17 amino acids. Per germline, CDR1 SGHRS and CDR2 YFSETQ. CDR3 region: CANSLTPGLAGGGEQFF. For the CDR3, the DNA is TGCGCCAACAGCTTGACGCCCGGTTTAGCGGGAGGAGGGGAGCAGTTCTTC.

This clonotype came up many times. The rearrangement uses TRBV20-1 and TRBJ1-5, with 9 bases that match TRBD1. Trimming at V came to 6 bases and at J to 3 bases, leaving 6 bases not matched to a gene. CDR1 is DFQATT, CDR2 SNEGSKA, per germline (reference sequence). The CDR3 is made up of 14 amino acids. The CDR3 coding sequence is TGCAGTGCAACCGGGACAGGGCCCAATCAGCCCCAGCATTTT. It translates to CSATGTGPNQPQHF.

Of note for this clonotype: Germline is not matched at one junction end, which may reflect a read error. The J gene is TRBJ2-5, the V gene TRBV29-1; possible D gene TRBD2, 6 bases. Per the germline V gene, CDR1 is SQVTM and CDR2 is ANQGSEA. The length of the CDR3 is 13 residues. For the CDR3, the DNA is TGCAGCGTGACCGGGAGAGTGCAAGAGACCCAATACTTC. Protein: CSVTGRVQETQYF. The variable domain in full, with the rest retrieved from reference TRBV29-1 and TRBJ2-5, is SAVISQKPSRDICQRGTSLTIQCQVDSQVTMMFWYRQQPGQSLTLIATANQGSEATYESGFVIDKFPISRPNLTFSTLTVSNMSPEDSSIYLCSVTGRVQETQYFGPGTRLLVL.

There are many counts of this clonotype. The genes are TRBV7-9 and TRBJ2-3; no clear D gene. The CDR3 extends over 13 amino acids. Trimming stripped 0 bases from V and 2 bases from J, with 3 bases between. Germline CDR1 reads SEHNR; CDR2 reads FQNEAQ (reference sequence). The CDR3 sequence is CASSLAATDTQYF. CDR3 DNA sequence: TGTGCCAGCAGCTTAGCCGCCACAGATACGCAGTATTTT. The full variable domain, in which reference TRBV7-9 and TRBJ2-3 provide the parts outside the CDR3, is DTGVSQNPRHKITKRGQNVTFRCDPISEHNRLYWYRQTLGQGPEFLTYFQNEAQLEKSRLLSDRFSAERPKGSFSTLEIQRTEQGDSAMYLCASSLAATDTQYFGPGTRLTVL.

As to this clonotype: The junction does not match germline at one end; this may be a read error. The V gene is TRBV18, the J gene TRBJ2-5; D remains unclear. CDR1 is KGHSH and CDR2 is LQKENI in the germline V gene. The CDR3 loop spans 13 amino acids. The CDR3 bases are TGTACCAGCTCACCAACAGCCCAAGAGACCCAATACTTC. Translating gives CTSSPTAQETQYF.

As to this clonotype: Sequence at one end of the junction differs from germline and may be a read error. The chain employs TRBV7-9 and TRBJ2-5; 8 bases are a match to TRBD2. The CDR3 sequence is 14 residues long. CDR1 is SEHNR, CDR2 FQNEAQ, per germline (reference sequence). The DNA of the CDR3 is TGTGCCAGCAGCTATGCGGGGGGCCGGGAGACCCAGCACTTC. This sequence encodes CASSYAGGRETQHF.

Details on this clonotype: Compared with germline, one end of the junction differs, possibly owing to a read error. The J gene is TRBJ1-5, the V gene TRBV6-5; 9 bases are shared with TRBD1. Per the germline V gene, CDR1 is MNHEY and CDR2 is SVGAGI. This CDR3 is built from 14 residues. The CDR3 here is CACRPTGGNQPQHF. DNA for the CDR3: TGTGCCTGCAGGCCGACAGGGGGAAATCAGCCCCAGCATTTT.

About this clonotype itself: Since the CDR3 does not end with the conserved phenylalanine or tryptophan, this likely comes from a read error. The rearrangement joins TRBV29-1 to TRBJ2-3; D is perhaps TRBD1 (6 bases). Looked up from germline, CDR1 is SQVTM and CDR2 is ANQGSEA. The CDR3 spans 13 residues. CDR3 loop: CGVGGQGTDTQYI. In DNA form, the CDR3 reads TGCGGCGTTGGGGGCCAGGGGACAGATACGCAGTATATT.

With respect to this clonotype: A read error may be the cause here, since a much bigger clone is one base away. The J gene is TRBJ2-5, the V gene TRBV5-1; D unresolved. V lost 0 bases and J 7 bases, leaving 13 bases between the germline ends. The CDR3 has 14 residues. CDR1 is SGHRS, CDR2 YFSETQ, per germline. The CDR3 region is CASSLDGVSTTQYF. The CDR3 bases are TGCGCCAGCAGCTTGGATGGGGTTTCTACGACCCAGTACTTC.

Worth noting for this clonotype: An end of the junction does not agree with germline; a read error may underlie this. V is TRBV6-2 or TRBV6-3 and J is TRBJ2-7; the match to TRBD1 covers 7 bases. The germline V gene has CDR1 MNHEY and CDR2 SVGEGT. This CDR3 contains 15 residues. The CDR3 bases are TGTGCCAGCGGTTACTCGAACAGGGGTACCTACGAGCAGTACTTT. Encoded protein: CASGYSNRGTYEQYF.